This TCR beta chain was captured by sequencing in a study of blood T cells in healthy people across ages. General study results and limits: Versus aged donors, long-lived donors had higher diversity and more naive CD4+ cells. Getting older went along with TCR beta diversity per million T cells dropping roughly linearly.

With regard to this clonotype: The antigen is not known.

Together with a sample-barcoded 5' primer, a J-beta primer mix was included in a second PCR lasting 7 to 11 cycles. TCRdb redid the calling of the 5' RACE reads with MiXCR, one entry per CDR3 protein. The sample carries more than 700,000 distinct CDR3 sequences, roughly 46% recorded once. The CDR3 contains 17 residues. V shed 0 bases and J 4 bases; nucleotides not matched to a gene: 8. Germline values: CDR1 SGDLS, CDR2 YYNGEE. J is TRBJ2-3 and V is TRBV9, with 10 bases aligning to TRBD2. The sequence derives from a man at least 80 years old in good health. Sequenced material: blood. For the CDR3, the DNA is TGTGCCAGCAGCGTAGTGTCTAGCGGGGGTTCCCCAGATACGCAGTATTTT. Its translation: CASSVVSSGGSPDTQYF.